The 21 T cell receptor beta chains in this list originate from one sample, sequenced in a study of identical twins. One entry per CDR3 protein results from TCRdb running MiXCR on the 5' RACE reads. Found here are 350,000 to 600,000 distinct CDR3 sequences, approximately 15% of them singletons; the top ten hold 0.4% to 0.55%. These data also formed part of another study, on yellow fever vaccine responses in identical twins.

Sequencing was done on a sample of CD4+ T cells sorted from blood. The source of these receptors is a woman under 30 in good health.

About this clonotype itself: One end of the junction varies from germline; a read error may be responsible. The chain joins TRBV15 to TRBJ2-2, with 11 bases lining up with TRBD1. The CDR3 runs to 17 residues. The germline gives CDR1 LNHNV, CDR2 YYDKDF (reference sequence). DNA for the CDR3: TGTGCCACCAGCGGAGACCGGGACAGGGGGTACACCGGGGAGCTGTTTTTT. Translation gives CATSGDRDRGYTGELFF. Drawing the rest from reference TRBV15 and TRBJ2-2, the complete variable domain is DAMVIQNPRYQVTQFGKPVTLSCSQTLNHNVMYWYQQKSSQAPKLLFHYYDKDFNNEADTPDNFQSRRPNTSFCFLDIRSPGLGDTAMYLCATSGDRDRGYTGELFFGEGSRLTVL.

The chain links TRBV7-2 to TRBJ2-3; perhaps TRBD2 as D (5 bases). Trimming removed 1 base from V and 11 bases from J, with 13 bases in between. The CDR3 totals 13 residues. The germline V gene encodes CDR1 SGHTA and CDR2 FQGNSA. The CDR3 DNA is TGTGCCAGCAGCTTAGATCCGGGGAAGGAGCAGTATTTT. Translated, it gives CASSLDPGKEQYF. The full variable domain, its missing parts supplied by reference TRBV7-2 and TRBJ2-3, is GAGVSQSPSNKVTEKGKDVELRCDPISGHTALYWYRQSLGQGLEFLIYFQGNSAPDKSGLPSDRFSAERTGGSVSTLTIQRTQQEDSAVYLCASSLDPGKEQYFGPGTRLTVL.

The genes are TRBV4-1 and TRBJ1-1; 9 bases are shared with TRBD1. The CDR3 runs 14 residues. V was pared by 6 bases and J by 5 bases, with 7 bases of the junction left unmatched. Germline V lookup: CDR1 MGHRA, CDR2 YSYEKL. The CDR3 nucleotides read TGCGCCAGCAGACCCCCGACAGGGGGTACTGAAGCTTTCTTT. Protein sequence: CASRPPTGGTEAFF.

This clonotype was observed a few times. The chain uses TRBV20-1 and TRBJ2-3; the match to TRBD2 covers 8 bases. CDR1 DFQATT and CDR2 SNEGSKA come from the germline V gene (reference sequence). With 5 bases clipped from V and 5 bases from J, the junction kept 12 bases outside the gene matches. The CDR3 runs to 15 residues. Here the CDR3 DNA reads TGCAGTGCTCCTCCCCTAAGCGGGAGTGTAGATACGCAGTATTTT. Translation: CSAPPLSGSVDTQYF.

The CDR3 nucleotides are TGCAGCGTTGTTCTAGCGGGAGCTAACAACGAGCAGTACTTC. This translates into CSVVLAGANNEQYF. V usage is TRBV29-1 and J usage is TRBJ2-7, with TRBD2 matching 10 bases. V lost 4 bases, J lost 5 bases, and 8 bases stayed unmatched. The V gene's germline CDR1 is SQVTM and CDR2 ANQGSEA. There are 14 residues in the CDR3.

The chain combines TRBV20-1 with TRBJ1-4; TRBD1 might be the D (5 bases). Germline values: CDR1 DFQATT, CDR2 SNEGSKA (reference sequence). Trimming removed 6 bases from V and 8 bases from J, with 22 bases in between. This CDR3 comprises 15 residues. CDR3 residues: CSAMAGQGPGEKLFF. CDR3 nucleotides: TGCAGTGCGATGGCAGGGCAGGGCCCTGGAGAAAAACTGTTTTTT.

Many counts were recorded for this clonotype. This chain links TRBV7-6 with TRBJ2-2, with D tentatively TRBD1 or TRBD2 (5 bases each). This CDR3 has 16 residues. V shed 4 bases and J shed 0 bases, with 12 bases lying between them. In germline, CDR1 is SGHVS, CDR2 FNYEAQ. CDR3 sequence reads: CASSSPGRSNTGELFF. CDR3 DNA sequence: TGTGCCAGCAGCTCTCCGGGACGTTCGAACACCGGGGAGCTGTTTTTT.

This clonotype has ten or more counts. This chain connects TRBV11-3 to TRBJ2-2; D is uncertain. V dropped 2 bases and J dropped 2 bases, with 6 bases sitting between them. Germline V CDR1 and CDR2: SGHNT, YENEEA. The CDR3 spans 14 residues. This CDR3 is CASSLTANTGELFF. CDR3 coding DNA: TGTGCCAGCAGCTTAACGGCCAACACCGGGGAGCTGTTTTTT.

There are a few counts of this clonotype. The CDR3 coding sequence is TGTGCCAGCAGTTTATCGAGGTTCAGCGAGCAGTACTTC. It codes for CASSLSRFSEQYF. This chain links TRBV27 with TRBJ2-7, with D hard to call. The CDR3 extends over 13 amino acids. Germline V gives CDR1 MNHEY, CDR2 SMNVEV (reference sequence). With 0 bases removed from V and 6 bases from J, the gap between germline ends came to 9 bases.

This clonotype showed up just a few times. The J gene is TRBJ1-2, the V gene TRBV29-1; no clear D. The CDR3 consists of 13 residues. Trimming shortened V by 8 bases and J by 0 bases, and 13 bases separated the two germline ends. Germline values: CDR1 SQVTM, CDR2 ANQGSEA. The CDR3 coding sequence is TGCAGCACCACGGCAGAGTCTAACTATGGCTACACCTTC. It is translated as CSTTAESNYGYTF.

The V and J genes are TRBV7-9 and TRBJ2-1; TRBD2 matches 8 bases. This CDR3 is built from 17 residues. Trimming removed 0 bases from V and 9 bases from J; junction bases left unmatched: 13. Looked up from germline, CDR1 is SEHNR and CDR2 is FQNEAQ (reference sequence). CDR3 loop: CASSLAAPLGLVGEQFF. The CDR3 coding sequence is TGTGCCAGCAGCTTAGCGGCCCCTCTGGGACTAGTAGGTGAGCAGTTCTTC.

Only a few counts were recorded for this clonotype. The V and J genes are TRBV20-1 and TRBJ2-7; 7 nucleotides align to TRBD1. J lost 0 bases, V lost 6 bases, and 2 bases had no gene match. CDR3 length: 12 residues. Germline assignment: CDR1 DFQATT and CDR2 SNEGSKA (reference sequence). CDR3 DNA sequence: TGCAGTGCCCACAGGGGCTCCTACGAGCAGTACTTC. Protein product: CSAHRGSYEQYF.

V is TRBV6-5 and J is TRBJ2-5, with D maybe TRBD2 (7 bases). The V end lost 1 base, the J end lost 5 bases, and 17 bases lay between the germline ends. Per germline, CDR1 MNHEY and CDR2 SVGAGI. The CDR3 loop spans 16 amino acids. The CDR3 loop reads CASSYLKGGPFETQYF. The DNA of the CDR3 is TGTGCCAGCAGTTACTTGAAGGGGGGGCCTTTTGAGACCCAGTACTTC.

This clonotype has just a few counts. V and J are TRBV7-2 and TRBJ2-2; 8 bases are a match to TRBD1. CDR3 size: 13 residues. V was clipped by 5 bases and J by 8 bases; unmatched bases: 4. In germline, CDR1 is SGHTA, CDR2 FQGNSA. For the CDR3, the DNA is TGTGCCAGCAGCGTGGGACAGGCGGGGGAGCTGTTTTTT. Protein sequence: CASSVGQAGELFF.

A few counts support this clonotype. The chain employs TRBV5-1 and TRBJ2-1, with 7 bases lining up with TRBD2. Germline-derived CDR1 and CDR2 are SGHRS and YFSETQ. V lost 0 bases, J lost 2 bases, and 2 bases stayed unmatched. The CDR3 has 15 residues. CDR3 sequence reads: CASSLAREPYNEQFF. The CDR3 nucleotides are TGCGCCAGCAGCTTGGCGCGGGAGCCCTACAATGAGCAGTTCTTC.

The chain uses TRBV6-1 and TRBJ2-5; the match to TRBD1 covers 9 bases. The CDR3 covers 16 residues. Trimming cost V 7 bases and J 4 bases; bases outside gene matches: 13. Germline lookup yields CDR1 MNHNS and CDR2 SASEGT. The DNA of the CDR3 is TGTGCCAGCACCCGCTCGAAGACAGGGGGTCGAGAGACCCAGTACTTC. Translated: CASTRSKTGGRETQYF.

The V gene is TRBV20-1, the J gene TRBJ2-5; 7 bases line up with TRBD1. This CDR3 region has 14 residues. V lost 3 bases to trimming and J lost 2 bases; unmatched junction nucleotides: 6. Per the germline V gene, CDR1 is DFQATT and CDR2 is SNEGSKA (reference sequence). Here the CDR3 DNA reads TGCAGTGCTAGCCCCGGACAGGTACAAGAGACCCAGTACTTC. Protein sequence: CSASPGQVQETQYF.

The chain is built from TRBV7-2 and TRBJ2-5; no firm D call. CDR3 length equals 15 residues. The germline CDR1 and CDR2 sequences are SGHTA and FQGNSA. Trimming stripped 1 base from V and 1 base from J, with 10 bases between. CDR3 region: CASSLDPGSQETQYF. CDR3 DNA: TGTGCCAGCAGCTTAGATCCCGGATCCCAAGAGACCCAGTACTTC.

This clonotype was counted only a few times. CDR3 DNA sequence: TGTGCCATCAGTGGGGGGGACCCCTCCTACAATGAGCAGTTCTTC. It codes for CAISGGDPSYNEQFF. The genes are TRBV10-3 and TRBJ2-1, with a possible D match to TRBD2 (6 bases). The length of the CDR3 is 15 residues. V lost 4 bases to trimming and J lost 0 bases, with 10 bases between them. Germline V gives CDR1 ENHRY, CDR2 SYGVKD.

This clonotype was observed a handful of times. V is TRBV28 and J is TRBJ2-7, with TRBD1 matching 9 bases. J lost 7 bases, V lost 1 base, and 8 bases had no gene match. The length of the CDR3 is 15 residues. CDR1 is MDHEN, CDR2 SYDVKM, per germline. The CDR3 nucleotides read TGTGCCAGCAGTTTATCCGGGACAGGGATGGGAGAGCAGTACTTC. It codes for CASSLSGTGMGEQYF.

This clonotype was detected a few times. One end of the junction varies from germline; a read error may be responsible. The CDR3 sequence: CASSLRNRNMPANTF. For the CDR3, the DNA is TGTGCCAGCAGCTTGCGGAATCGGAACATGCCTGCCAATACGTTC. The chain joins TRBV5-8 to TRBJ1-2, with no clear D. The CDR3 contains 15 residues. Germline V gene sequence: CDR1 SGHTS, CDR2 YDEGEE.